The clone carrying this TCR beta chain was seen repeatedly, ten times or more. Its specificity is not known. Equal genomic DNA amounts from CVID and control samples were sequenced. Produced via immunoSEQ multiplex PCR; TCRdb's table is partial and in-frame only. This sample has about 47,000 clones, each found more than once. The data stem from a study of T cell clonality in common variable immunodeficiency. Study findings and constraints: Reportedly, TCR beta sequences from common variable immunodeficiency showed fewer deletions and N-nucleotide insertions. TCRbeta clonality was increased in CVID versus healthy controls.

Blood samples were heparinized, about 4.5 to 8 ml per donor. Sequences were obtained from peripheral blood mononuclear cells. The source of this sequence is a person between 18 and 75 years old in good health.

The DNA read from the CDR3 is TGTGCCAGCAGTGAGGACGGGCGGGAGTTGGAGACC. Translated, it gives CASSEDGRELET. The full-length CDR3 reads as CASSEDGRELETQYF. The gene calls are TRBV6-1 and TRBJ2-5, with 7 bases matching TRBD2. From the germline J gene comes the end of the CDR3, since the read stops 3 residues before it. The germline V gene has CDR1 MNHNS and CDR2 SASEGT. The length of the CDR3 is 15 residues. Trimming removed 3 bases from V and 5 bases from J; junction bases left unmatched: 9.